The entry below gives a single T cell receptor (beta chain) sequence along with its context. This record comes from a study of blood T cell repertoires in COVID-19. Across the study: The United States, Italy and Spain were the sources of the acute and convalescent COVID-19 samples. Nucleic acid was either cDNA or gDNA, and it came from T cells, B-cell-depleted T cells, or PBMCs.

The CDR3 is 15 amino acids. Per germline, CDR1 SGHRS and CDR2 YFSETQ. V shed 4 bases and J 4 bases; nucleotides not matched to a gene: 11. Study processing details: The assay estimated nucleated cells by amplifying reference gene primers. Clones were sequenced by immunoSEQ multiplex PCR, and TCRdb holds only the in-frame ones, with some missing. V and J calls and clone size are those listed in that table; D and trimming were worked out from the DNA. The sample has some 150,000 clones, roughly 90% seen once. This TCR derives from a human donor in a cohort sampled during active COVID-19. The chain employs TRBV5-1 and TRBJ2-7; TRBD1 matches 7 bases. Sequenced sample: peripheral blood. The CDR3 protein is CASSIRQGLQYEQYF. The CDR3 coding sequence is TGCGCCAGCAGCATACGACAGGGCCTCCAATACGAGCAGTACTTC. The full variable domain, completed using reference TRBV5-1 and TRBJ2-7, is KAGVTQTPRYLIKTRGQQVTLSCSPISGHRSVSWYQQTPGQGLQFLFEYFSETQRNKGNFPGRFSGRQFSNSRSEMNVSTLELGDSALYLCASSIRQGLQYEQYFGPGTRLTVT.